Below, 5 T cell receptor beta chains from the same sample are listed, as sequenced in a study of OX40 agonist ivuxolimab in advanced cancers. Some clones are missing from TCRdb's copy, which holds only in-frame ones; the method was immunoSEQ multiplex PCR. The data contain 43,000 or so clones, around 87% of them singletons. The material sequenced was CD4+ or CD8+ T cells sorted from blood, taken in a trial of the OX40 agonist ivuxolimab. The source of these receptors is an adult with an advanced solid tumor such as melanoma, head and neck, liver or kidney cancer.

This clone was picked up a small number of times. This same CDR3 is encoded by further DNA sequences in the sample. The genes are TRBV11-2 and TRBJ2-2; D call uncertain. The V gene lost 5 bases and the J gene lost 5 bases, with 6 bases spanning the gap. Germline CDR1 reads SGHAT; CDR2 reads FQNNGV. The CDR3 has 12 amino acids. In nucleotides, the CDR3 is TGTGCCAGCAGCCTTTTAACCGGGGAGCTGTTTTTT. This gives the protein CASSLLTGELFF.

As regards this clone: This could be a read error, since a much larger clone is one nucleotide away. The chain employs TRBV30 and TRBJ1-3; D is ambiguous. The CDR3 extends over 12 amino acids. Germline V lookup: CDR1 GTSNPN, CDR2 SVGIG (reference sequence). With 3 bases removed from V and 4 bases from J, the gap between germline ends came to 7 bases. The CDR3 DNA reads TGTGCCTGGAGGTGGATCGGAAACACCATATATTTT. Translation: CAWRWIGNTIYF.

The V call is TRBV27, the J call TRBJ2-5; 11 nucleotides agree with TRBD2. The CDR3 contains 16 residues. Germline CDR1 is MNHEY and CDR2 is SMNVEV (reference sequence). The V gene end was trimmed by 4 bases and the J gene end by 1 base; junction bases not matched to a gene: 5. The chain's CDR3 is CASSSPLAGGQETQYF. The CDR3 DNA sequence: TGTGCCAGCAGTTCCCCCCTAGCGGGGGGCCAAGAGACCCAGTACTTC.

The chain couples TRBV15 to TRBJ2-7; D perhaps matches TRBD1 (6 bases). The CDR3 extends over 14 amino acids. V was shortened by 5 bases and J by 3 bases, with 14 bases between the two germline ends. The germline V gene has CDR1 LNHNV and CDR2 YYDKDF (reference sequence). CDR3 protein: CATSLRDKDYEQYF. For the CDR3, the DNA is TGTGCCACCAGCCTCCGGGACAAGGACTACGAGCAGTACTTC.

This clone was counted a few times. The rearrangement uses TRBV4-3 and TRBJ2-5; 8 nucleotides line up with TRBD2. CDR3 length equals 16 residues. Per the germline V gene, CDR1 is LGHNA and CDR2 is YSLEER. V trimming: 1 base; J trimming: 5 bases; junction bases outside the gene matches: 9. The CDR3 sequence is CASSQGIGGGRETQYF. CDR3 bases: TGCGCCAGCAGCCAAGGAATTGGCGGGGGGAGGGAGACCCAGTACTTC.